What follows are 23 T cell receptor beta chains derived from one specimen sequenced in a study of OX40 agonist ivuxolimab in advanced cancers. The assay was immunoSEQ multiplex PCR, and TCRdb's table has in-frame clones only and misses some. The table includes some 42,000 clones, approximately 83% detected once. Sequencing was performed on CD4+ or CD8+ T cells sorted from blood, taken in a trial of the OX40 agonist ivuxolimab. The receptor set was obtained from an adult with an advanced solid tumor such as melanoma, head and neck, liver or kidney cancer.

CDR3 sequence (DNA): TGCAGCGTACCCACAGGGATCTATGGCTACACCTTC. Protein: CSVPTGIYGYTF. This chain uses TRBV29-1 with TRBJ1-2; the D gene is possibly TRBD1 (6 bases). The V gene's germline CDR1 is SQVTM and CDR2 ANQGSEA. This CDR3 is built from 12 residues. V was pared by 6 bases and J by 4 bases, with 12 bases between.

This clone was detected once. The chain recombines TRBV11-2 with TRBJ2-5, with a weak D call TRBD2 (6 bases). Germline V gene data show CDR1 as SGHAT and CDR2 as FQNNGV. The CDR3 covers 16 residues. The V end lost 5 bases, the J end lost 4 bases, and 20 bases lay between the germline ends. The CDR3 coding sequence is TGTGCCAGCAGCCCCCATAGCGGAGTTGACCGAGAGACCCAGTACTTC. Translated, it gives CASSPHSGVDRETQYF.

The chain has TRBV27 and TRBJ2-7; a possible D gene is TRBD2 (5 bases). CDR3 length equals 14 residues. Germline V gene lookup returns CDR1 MNHEY and CDR2 SMNVEV (reference sequence). V was clipped by 2 bases and J by 5 bases, with 13 bases between them. The CDR3 DNA is TGTGCCAGCAGTTTAGGTGGGAGAACCCACGAGCAGTACTTC. It yields the protein CASSLGGRTHEQYF.

This chain connects TRBV19 to TRBJ2-1; maybe TRBD2 (6 bases). V lost 3 bases and J 0 bases, leaving 9 bases between the germline ends. Germline-derived CDR1 and CDR2 are LNHDA and SQIVND (reference sequence). This CDR3 has 15 amino acids. CDR3 in amino acids: CASSMGGTSYNEQFF. The CDR3 DNA sequence: TGTGCCAGTAGTATGGGGGGTACCTCCTACAATGAGCAGTTCTTC.

The rearrangement joins TRBV28 to TRBJ2-7, with 8 bases fitting TRBD1. In germline, CDR1 is MDHEN, CDR2 SYDVKM. J lost 5 bases, V lost 2 bases, and 5 bases had no gene match. The CDR3 covers 14 residues. The CDR3 protein is CASSLLQGAHEQYF. The CDR3, as DNA: TGTGCCAGCAGTTTACTGCAGGGGGCCCACGAGCAGTACTTC.

This clone was counted a single time. The chain has TRBV7-3 and TRBJ2-2; TRBD2 might be the D (6 bases). The CDR3 sequence is 16 residues long. The germline V and J ends were trimmed by 2 bases and 4 bases, with 14 bases remaining between them. From germline, CDR1 is SGHTA and CDR2 FQGTGA. CDR3 loop: CASSLASVGGTGELFF. CDR3 nucleotides: TGTGCCAGCAGCTTAGCTTCGGTGGGAGGCACCGGGGAGCTGTTTTTT.

The V call is TRBV19, the J call TRBJ2-5; 7 bases fit TRBD2. The J call may be in error: the DNA end matches TRBJ2-7 better. CDR3 size: 16 residues. Looked up from germline, CDR1 is LNHDA and CDR2 is SQIVND (reference sequence). The CDR3 DNA sequence: TGTGCCAGTAGTCGCGAGTGGGGGAGGGCACGATACGAGCAGTACTTC. Amino acids: CASSREWGRARYEQYF.

This clone was recorded once. This sequence joins TRBV5-1 and TRBJ1-3; D possibly corresponds to TRBD1 (5 bases). CDR3 length: 14 amino acids. V lost 2 bases and J 2 bases, leaving 8 bases between the germline ends. The V gene's germline CDR1 is SGHRS and CDR2 YFSETQ. Written as DNA, the CDR3 is TGCGCCAGCAGCTTAGGGGTAACTGGAAACACCATATATTTT. Protein sequence: CASSLGVTGNTIYF.

This clone appeared a single time. The chain employs TRBV7-6 and TRBJ1-1; 10 bases align to TRBD1. From germline, CDR1 is SGHVS and CDR2 FNYEAQ. The ends lost 5 bases at V and 4 bases at J; junction bases unmatched: 7. CDR3 size: 15 residues. The CDR3 is CASSRTTGGTTEAFF. The CDR3 DNA sequence: TGTGCCAGCAGCCGTACGACAGGGGGCACCACTGAAGCTTTCTTT.

CDR3: CASSLGTVYYGYTF. The DNA of the CDR3 is TGTGCCAGCAGCCTGGGGACAGTCTACTATGGCTACACCTTC. The chain has TRBV5-6 and TRBJ1-2, with 7 bases matching TRBD1. The V segment lost 4 bases and the J segment 3 bases; nucleotides outside the gene matches: 6. This CDR3 is 14 amino acids long. The germline V gene encodes CDR1 SGHDT and CDR2 YYEEEE.

V is TRBV9 and J is TRBJ2-1; TRBD2 matches at 8 bases. The CDR3 sequence is 17 residues long. The trim removed 4 bases at V and 6 bases at J, leaving 15 bases unmatched. Germline CDR1 and CDR2: SGDLS and YYNGEE. CDR3 loop: CASSPLKSSGSLNEQFF. The CDR3, as DNA: TGTGCCAGCAGCCCTTTGAAATCAAGCGGGAGCCTCAATGAGCAGTTCTTC.

This chain uses TRBV19 with TRBJ2-3; 8 bases match TRBD2. The CDR3 is made up of 16 amino acids. The J segment lost 2 bases and the V segment lost 4 bases, leaving 8 bases of the junction unmatched. CDR1 is LNHDA, CDR2 SQIVND, per germline (reference sequence). The CDR3: CASSTRSGSVTDTQYF. CDR3 bases: TGTGCCAGTAGTACTCGAAGCGGGAGCGTCACAGATACGCAGTATTTT.

This clone was detected once. This rearrangement joins TRBV25-1 to TRBJ1-3; D is unresolved. Germline V CDR1 and CDR2: MGHDK, SYGVNS. The CDR3 consists of 14 residues. V was pared by 3 bases and J by 2 bases, with 8 bases between. The CDR3 DNA follows: TGTGCCAGCAGTGATCCGGGAACTGGAAACACCATATATTTT. Protein: CASSDPGTGNTIYF.

This clone has just one count. The same CDR3 can be traced to other DNA sequences in this sample. The CDR3 DNA is TGTGCCAGCAGTGGGGCTAGCGGGAGGGCCAGGGAGCAGTACTTC. Protein product: CASSGASGRAREQYF. The chain employs TRBV2 and TRBJ2-7, with 12 positions matching TRBD2. Germline V gives CDR1 SNHLY, CDR2 FYNNEI. This CDR3 comprises 15 residues. The V gene end was trimmed by 4 bases and the J gene end by 7 bases; junction bases not matched to a gene: 8.

The chain is built from TRBV19 and TRBJ2-3; 7 bases are a match to TRBD2. Trimming at V came to 3 bases and at J to 2 bases, leaving 2 bases not matched to a gene. CDR3 size: 14 residues. CDR1 LNHDA and CDR2 SQIVND come from the germline V gene (reference sequence). Here the CDR3 reads CASSMGLHTDTQYF. CDR3 bases: TGTGCCAGTAGTATGGGACTACACACAGATACGCAGTATTTT.

This clone has only a few counts. V and J are TRBV19 and TRBJ2-1; D is tentatively TRBD1 or TRBD2 (5 bases each). V was clipped by 9 bases and J by 8 bases, with 17 bases between them. The CDR3 contains 13 residues. The germline gives CDR1 LNHDA, CDR2 SQIVND (reference sequence). CDR3 DNA sequence: TGTGCCAGCCTCCCGGGACCCCACGATGAGCAGTTCTTC. It codes for CASLPGPHDEQFF.

This clone was found once. The gene calls are TRBV7-9 and TRBJ2-3; D is ambiguous. Per germline, CDR1 SEHNR and CDR2 FQNEAQ (reference sequence). V was trimmed by 4 bases and J by 5 bases, leaving 7 bases between them. CDR3 length equals 12 residues. The CDR3 reads CASSSRQDTQYF. The CDR3 DNA is TGTGCCAGCAGCTCCCGACAAGATACGCAGTATTTT. Full variable domain (missing parts from reference TRBV7-9 and TRBJ2-3): DTGVSQNPRHKITKRGQNVTFRCDPISEHNRLYWYRQTLGQGPEFLTYFQNEAQLEKSRLLSDRFSAERPKGSFSTLEIQRTEQGDSAMYLCASSSRQDTQYFGPGTRLTVL.

V usage is TRBV7-2 and J usage is TRBJ2-1; the D gene is possibly TRBD2 (5 bases). The CDR3 has 14 amino acids. Germline CDR1 SGHTA, CDR2 FQGNSA. Trimming cost V 3 bases and J 6 bases, with 12 bases left between them. This CDR3 is CASSFLIGVNEQFF. The CDR3 DNA follows: TGTGCCAGCAGCTTCCTAATCGGGGTCAATGAGCAGTTCTTC.

There are a few counts of this clone. This rearrangement joins TRBV7-6 to TRBJ2-7; 9 nucleotides align to TRBD2. Germline V gene sequence: CDR1 SGHVS, CDR2 FNYEAQ. J was trimmed by 2 bases and V by 5 bases; bases with no gene match: 4. CDR3 length: 14 residues. CDR3 in amino acids: CASSPLAGTYEQYF. The CDR3 region has the DNA TGTGCCAGCAGCCCCCTAGCGGGGACCTACGAGCAGTACTTC.

This clone was observed a few times. The V and J genes are TRBV6-4 and TRBJ1-1; the D gene is possibly TRBD1 (6 bases). This CDR3 spans 16 amino acids. Trimming shortened V by 0 bases and J by 3 bases, and 14 bases separated the two germline ends. The germline gives CDR1 MRHNA, CDR2 SNTAGT. The CDR3 protein is CASSDSQRGRDTEAFF. Here the CDR3 DNA reads TGTGCCAGCAGTGACTCCCAGAGGGGGAGGGACACTGAAGCTTTCTTT.

J is TRBJ2-3 and V is TRBV13; D not certain. The CDR3 runs 12 residues. The germline V and J ends were trimmed by 4 bases and 2 bases, with 4 bases remaining between them. Per germline, CDR1 PRHDT and CDR2 FYEKMQ (reference sequence). CDR3 loop: CASSSNTDTQYF. DNA of the CDR3: TGTGCCAGCAGCTCAAACACAGATACGCAGTATTTT.

The chain couples TRBV2 to TRBJ1-1, with D possibly TRBD1 on 5 matching bases. The CDR3 is 11 amino acids. The V end lost 7 bases, the J end lost 3 bases, and 6 bases lay between the germline ends. Germline V gene data show CDR1 as SNHLY and CDR2 as FYNNEI. The CDR3 here is CASKGYTEAFF. DNA of the CDR3: TGTGCCAGCAAGGGGTACACTGAAGCTTTCTTT.

The rearrangement joins TRBV27 to TRBJ2-7, with 7 nucleotides matching TRBD1. The V gene's germline CDR1 is MNHEY and CDR2 SMNVEV (reference sequence). The length of the CDR3 is 14 residues. Unmatched junction bases numbered 8, after V lost 7 bases and J lost 2 bases. The CDR3 DNA reads as TGTGCCAGCACCAGTTTTACAGGGGCCTACGAGCAGTACTTC. Translated: CASTSFTGAYEQYF.